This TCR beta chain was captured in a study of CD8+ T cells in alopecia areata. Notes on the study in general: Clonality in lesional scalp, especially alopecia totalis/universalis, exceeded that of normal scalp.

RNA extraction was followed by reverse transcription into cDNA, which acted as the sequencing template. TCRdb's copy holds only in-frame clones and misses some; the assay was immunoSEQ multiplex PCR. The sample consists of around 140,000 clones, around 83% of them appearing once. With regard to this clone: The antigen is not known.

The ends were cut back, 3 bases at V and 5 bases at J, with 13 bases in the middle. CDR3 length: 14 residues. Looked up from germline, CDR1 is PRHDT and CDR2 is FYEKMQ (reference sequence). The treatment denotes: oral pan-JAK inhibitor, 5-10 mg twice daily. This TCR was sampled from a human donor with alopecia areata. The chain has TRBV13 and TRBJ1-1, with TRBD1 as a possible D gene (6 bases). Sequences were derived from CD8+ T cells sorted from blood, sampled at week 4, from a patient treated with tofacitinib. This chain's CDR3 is CASSLGQGRTEAFF. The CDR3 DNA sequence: TGTGCCAGCAGCTTGGGGCAGGGGAGGACTGAAGCTTTCTTT. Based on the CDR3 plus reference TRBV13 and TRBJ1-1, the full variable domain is AAGVIQSPRHLIKEKRETATLKCYPIPRHDTVYWYQQGPGQDPQFLISFYEKMQSDKGSIPDRFSAQQFSDYHSELNMSSLELGDSALYFCASSLGQGRTEAFFGQGTRLTVV.